This T cell receptor (beta chain) was obtained from a study of blood T cell repertoires in COVID-19. Whole-study context: PBMCs, B-cell-depleted T cells, or T cells provided the cDNA or gDNA that made up the material.

Data came from immunoSEQ multiplex PCR; TCRdb stores just in-frame clones and leaves some out. The repertoire holds 450,000 to 600,000 clones, with roughly 87% as singletons. The V segment lost 4 bases and the J segment 3 bases; nucleotides outside the gene matches: 6. Germline CDR1 SGHDN, CDR2 FVKESK. This CDR3 is 15 amino acids long. Participants had their cohort set by participant-reported clinical history. Two negative PCRs, clearance, or symptom resolution characterized the recovered Cohort 3 donors. The sequence was collected from a woman in her late teens or twenties who had recovered from COVID-19. Sequencing input: PBMCs or T cells enriched from blood (not recorded which). The chain combines TRBV14 with TRBJ2-1, with 7 bases fitting TRBD2. CDR3 loop: CASSPGLGNYNEQFF. The CDR3 DNA sequence: TGTGCCAGCAGCCCCGGACTAGGGAACTACAATGAGCAGTTCTTC.